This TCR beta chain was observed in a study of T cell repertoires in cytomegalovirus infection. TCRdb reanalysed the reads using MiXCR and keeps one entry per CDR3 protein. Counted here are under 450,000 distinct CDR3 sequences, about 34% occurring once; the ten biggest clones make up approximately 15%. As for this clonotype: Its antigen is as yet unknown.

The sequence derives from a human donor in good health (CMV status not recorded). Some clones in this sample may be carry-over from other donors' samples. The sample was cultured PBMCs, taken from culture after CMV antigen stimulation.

In DNA form, the CDR3 reads TGTGCCATACAGAGGGGGGATCGAACCTACGAGCAGTACTTC. It yields the protein CAIQRGDRTYEQYF. This chain uses TRBV6-2 or TRBV6-3 with TRBJ2-7, with D perhaps given as TRBD1 or TRBD2 (6 bases each). CDR3 size: 14 residues. Trimming left V 10 bases short and J 2 bases short, with 18 bases between. CDR1 is MNHEY and CDR2 is SVGEGT in the germline V gene.